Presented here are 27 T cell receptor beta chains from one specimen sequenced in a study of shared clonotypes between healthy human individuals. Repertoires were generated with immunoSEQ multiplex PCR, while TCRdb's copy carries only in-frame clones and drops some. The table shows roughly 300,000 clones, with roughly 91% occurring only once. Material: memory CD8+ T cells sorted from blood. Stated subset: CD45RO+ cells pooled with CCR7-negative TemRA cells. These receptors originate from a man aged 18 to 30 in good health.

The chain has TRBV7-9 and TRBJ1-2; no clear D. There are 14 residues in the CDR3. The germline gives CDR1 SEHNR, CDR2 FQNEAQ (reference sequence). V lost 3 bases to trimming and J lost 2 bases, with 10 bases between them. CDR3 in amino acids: CASSFEGPNYGYTF. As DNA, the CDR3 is TGTGCCAGCAGCTTCGAGGGCCCCAACTATGGCTACACCTTC.

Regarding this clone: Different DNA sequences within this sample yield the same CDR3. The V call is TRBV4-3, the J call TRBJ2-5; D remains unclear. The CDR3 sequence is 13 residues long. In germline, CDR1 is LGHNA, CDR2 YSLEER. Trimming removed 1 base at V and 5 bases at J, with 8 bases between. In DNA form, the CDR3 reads TGCGCCAGCAGCCAAGTCCTCGGGGAGACCCAGTACTTC. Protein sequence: CASSQVLGETQYF.

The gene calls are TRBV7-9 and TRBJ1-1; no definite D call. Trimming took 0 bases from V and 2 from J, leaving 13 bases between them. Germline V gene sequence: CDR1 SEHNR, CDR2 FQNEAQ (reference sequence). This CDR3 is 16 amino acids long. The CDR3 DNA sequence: TGTGCCAGCAGCTTAGCTCGAATAGGAGGAAACACTGAAGCTTTCTTT. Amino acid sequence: CASSLARIGGNTEAFF. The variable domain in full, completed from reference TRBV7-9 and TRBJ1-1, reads DTGVSQNPRHKITKRGQNVTFRCDPISEHNRLYWYRQTLGQGPEFLTYFQNEAQLEKSRLLSDRFSAERPKGSFSTLEIQRTEQGDSAMYLCASSLARIGGNTEAFFGQGTRLTVV.

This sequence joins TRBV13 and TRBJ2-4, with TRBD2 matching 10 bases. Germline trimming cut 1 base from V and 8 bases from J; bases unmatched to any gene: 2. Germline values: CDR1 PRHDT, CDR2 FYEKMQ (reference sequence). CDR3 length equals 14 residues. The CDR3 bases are TGTGCCAGCAGCTTAGCGGGGACTAGCGACATTCAGTACTTC. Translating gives CASSLAGTSDIQYF. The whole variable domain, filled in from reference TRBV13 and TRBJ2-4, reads AAGVIQSPRHLIKEKRETATLKCYPIPRHDTVYWYQQGPGQDPQFLISFYEKMQSDKGSIPDRFSAQQFSDYHSELNMSSLELGDSALYFCASSLAGTSDIQYFGAGTRLSVL.

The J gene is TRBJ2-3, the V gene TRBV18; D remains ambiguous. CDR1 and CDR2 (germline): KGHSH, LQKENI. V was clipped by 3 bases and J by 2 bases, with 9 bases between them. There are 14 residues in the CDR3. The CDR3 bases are TGTGCCAGCTCACCGCGTCAGGCCACAGATACGCAGTATTTT. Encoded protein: CASSPRQATDTQYF.

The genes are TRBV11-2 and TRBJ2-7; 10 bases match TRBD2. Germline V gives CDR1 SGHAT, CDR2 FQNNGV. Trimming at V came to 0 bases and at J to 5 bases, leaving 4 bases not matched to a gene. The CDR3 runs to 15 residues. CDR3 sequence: CASSLEASGRHEQYF. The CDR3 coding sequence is TGTGCCAGCAGCTTAGAGGCTAGCGGGAGACACGAGCAGTACTTC. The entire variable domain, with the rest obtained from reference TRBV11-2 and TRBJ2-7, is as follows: EAGVAQSPRYKIIEKRQSVAFWCNPISGHATLYWYQQILGQGPKLLIQFQNNGVVDDSQLPKDRFSAERLKGVDSTLKIQPAKLEDSAVYLCASSLEASGRHEQYFGPGTRLTVT.

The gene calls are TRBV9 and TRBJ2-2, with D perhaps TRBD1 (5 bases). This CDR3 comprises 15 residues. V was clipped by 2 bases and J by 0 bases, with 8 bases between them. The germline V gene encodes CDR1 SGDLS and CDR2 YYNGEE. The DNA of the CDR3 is TGTGCCAGCAGCGTTCAGGGCGCGAACACCGGGGAGCTGTTTTTT. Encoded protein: CASSVQGANTGELFF. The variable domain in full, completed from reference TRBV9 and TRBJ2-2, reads DSGVTQTPKHLITATGQRVTLRCSPRSGDLSVYWYQQSLDQGLQFLIQYYNGEERAKGNILERFSAQQFPDLHSELNLSSLELGDSALYFCASSVQGANTGELFFGEGSRLTVL.

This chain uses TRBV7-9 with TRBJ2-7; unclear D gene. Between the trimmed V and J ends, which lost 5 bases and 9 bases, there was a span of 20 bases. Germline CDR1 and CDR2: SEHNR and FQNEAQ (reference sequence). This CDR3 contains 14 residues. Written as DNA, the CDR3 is TGTGCCAGCAGCCCGACCCTATCTGGTATCGGGCAGTACTTC. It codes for CASSPTLSGIGQYF.

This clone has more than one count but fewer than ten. CDR3 region: CASSLYSSSGTGELFF. The CDR3 coding sequence is TGTGCCAGCAGCTTATATTCGTCTAGCGGGACCGGGGAGCTGTTTTTT. The chain has TRBV7-6 and TRBJ2-2, with 8 bases fitting TRBD2. The CDR3 spans 16 residues. Germline trimming cut 2 bases from V and 5 bases from J; bases unmatched to any gene: 7. Germline CDR1 reads SGHVS; CDR2 reads FNYEAQ.

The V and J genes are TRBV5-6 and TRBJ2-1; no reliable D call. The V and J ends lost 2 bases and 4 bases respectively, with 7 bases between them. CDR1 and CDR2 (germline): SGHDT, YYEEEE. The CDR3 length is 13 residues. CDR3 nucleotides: TGTGCCAGCAGCTTCGGATCTTACAATGAGCAGTTCTTC. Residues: CASSFGSYNEQFF.

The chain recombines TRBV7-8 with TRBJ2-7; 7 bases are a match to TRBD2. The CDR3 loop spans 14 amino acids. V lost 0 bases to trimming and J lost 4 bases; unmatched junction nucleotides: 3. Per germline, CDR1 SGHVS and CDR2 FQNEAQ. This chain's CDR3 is CASSLAGGEYEQYF. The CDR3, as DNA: TGTGCCAGCAGCTTAGCTGGGGGGGAGTACGAGCAGTACTTC.

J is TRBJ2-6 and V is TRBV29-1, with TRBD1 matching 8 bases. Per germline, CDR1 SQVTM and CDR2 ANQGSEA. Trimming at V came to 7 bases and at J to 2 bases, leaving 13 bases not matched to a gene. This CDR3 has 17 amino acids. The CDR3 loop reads CSAEMTGVGPGANVLTF. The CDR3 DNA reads TGCAGCGCCGAGATGACAGGGGTCGGGCCTGGGGCCAACGTCCTGACTTTC.

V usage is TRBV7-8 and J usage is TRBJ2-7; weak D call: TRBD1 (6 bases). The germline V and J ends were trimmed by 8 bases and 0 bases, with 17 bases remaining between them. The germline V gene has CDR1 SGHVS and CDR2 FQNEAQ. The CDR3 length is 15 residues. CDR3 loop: CASLPETGYSYEQYF. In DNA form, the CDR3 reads TGTGCCAGCCTTCCTGAGACAGGATACTCCTACGAGCAGTACTTC.

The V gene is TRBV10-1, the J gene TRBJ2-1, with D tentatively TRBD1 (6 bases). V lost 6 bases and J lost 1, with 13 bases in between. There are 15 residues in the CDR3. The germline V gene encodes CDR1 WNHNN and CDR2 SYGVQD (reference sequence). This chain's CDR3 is CASRTFRGSYNEQFF. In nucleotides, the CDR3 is TGCGCCAGCAGGACTTTCAGGGGTTCCTACAATGAGCAGTTCTTC.

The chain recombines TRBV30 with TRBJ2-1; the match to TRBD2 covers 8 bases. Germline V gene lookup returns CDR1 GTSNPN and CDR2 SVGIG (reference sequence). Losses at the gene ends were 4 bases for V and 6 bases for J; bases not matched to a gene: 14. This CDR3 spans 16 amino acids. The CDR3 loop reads CAWNPPIAGKGNEQFF. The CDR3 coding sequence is TGTGCCTGGAATCCTCCGATAGCGGGGAAGGGCAATGAGCAGTTCTTC.

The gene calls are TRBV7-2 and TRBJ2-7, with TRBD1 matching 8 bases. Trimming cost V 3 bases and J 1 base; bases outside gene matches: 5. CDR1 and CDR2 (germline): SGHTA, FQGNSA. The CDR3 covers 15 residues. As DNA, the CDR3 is TGTGCCAGCAGCTTTAGAACAGGGGGGTCCTACGAGCAGTACTTC. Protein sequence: CASSFRTGGSYEQYF.

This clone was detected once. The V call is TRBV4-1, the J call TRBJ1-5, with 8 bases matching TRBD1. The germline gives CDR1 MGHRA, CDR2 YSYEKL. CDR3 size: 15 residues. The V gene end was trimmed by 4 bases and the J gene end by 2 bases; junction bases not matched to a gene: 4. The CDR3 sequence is CASSRLQGGNQPQHF. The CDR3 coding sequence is TGCGCCAGCAGCCGGTTACAGGGGGGCAATCAGCCCCAGCATTTT.

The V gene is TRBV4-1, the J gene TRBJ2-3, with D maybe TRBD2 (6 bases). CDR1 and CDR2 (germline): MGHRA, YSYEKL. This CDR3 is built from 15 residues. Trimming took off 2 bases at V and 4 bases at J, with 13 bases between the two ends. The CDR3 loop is CASSQLGGTPDTQYF. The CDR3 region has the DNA TGCGCCAGCAGCCAATTGGGGGGAACCCCAGATACGCAGTATTTT.

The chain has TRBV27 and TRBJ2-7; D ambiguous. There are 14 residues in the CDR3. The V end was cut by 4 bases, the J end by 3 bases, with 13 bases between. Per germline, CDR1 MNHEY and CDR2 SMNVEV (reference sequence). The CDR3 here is CASSSGPRIYEQYF. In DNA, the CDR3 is TGTGCCAGCAGTTCCGGACCGCGAATCTACGAGCAGTACTTC.

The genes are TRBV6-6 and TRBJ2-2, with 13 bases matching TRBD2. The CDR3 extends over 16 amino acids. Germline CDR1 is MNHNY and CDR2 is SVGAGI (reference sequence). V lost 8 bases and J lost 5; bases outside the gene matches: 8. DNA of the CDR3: TGTGCCAGCGTAGGACTAGCGGGAGTTCGTACCGGGGAGCTGTTTTTT. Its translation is CASVGLAGVRTGELFF.

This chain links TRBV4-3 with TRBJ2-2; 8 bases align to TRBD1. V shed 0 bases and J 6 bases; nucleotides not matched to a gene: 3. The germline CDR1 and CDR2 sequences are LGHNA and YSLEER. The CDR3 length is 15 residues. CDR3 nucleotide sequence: TGCGCCAGCAGCCAAGATCTACAGGGGGCCGGGGAGCTGTTTTTT. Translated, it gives CASSQDLQGAGELFF.

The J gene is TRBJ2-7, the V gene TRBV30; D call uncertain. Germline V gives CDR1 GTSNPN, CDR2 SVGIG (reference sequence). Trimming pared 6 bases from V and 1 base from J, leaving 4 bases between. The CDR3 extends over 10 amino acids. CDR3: CACKSYEQYF. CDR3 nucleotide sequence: TGTGCCTGCAAATCCTACGAGCAGTACTTC.

The CDR3 here is CASSEQGVNEQFF. In nucleotides, the CDR3 is TGTGCCAGCAGTGAACAAGGGGTCAATGAGCAGTTCTTC. J is TRBJ2-1 and V is TRBV2, with D perhaps TRBD1 (5 bases). The CDR3 runs to 13 residues. Per the germline V gene, CDR1 is SNHLY and CDR2 is FYNNEI. The germline V and J ends were trimmed by 2 bases and 6 bases, with 8 bases remaining between them.

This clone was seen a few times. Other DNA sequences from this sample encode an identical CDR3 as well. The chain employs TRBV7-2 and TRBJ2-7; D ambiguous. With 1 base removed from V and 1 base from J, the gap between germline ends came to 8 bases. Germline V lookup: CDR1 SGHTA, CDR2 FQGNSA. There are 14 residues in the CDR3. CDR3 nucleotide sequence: TGTGCCAGCAGCTTAGGAGTAGGGTCCTACGAGCAGTACTTC. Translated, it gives CASSLGVGSYEQYF.

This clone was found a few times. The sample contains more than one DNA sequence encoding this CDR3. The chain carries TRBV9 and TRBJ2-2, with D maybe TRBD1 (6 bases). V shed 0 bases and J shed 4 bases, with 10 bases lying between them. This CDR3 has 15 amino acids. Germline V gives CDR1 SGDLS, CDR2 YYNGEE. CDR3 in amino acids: CASSVEQGGTGELFF. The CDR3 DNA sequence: TGTGCCAGCAGCGTAGAACAGGGTGGCACCGGGGAGCTGTTTTTT.

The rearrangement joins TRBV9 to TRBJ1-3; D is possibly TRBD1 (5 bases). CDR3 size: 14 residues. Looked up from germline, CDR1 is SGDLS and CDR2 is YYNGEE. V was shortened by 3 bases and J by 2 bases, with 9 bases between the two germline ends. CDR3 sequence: CASSAQGPGNTIYF. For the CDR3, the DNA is TGTGCCAGCAGCGCCCAGGGCCCTGGAAACACCATATATTTT.

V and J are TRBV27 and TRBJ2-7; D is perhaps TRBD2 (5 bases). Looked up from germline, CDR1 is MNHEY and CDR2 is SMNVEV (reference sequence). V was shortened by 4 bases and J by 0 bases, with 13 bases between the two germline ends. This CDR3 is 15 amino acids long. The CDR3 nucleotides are TGTGCCAGCAGTTCCAGGACGGGAAGCTCCTACGAGCAGTACTTC. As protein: CASSSRTGSSYEQYF.